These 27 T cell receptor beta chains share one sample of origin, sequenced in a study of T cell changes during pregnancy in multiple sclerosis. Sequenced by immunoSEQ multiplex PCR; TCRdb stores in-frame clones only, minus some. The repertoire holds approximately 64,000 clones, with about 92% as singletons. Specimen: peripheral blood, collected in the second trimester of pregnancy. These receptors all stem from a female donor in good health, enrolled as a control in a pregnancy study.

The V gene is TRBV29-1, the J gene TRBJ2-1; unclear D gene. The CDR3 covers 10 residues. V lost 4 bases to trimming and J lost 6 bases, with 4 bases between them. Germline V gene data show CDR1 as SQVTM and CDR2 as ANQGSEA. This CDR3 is CSVGSNEQFF. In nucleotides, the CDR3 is TGCAGCGTTGGTAGCAATGAGCAGTTCTTC.

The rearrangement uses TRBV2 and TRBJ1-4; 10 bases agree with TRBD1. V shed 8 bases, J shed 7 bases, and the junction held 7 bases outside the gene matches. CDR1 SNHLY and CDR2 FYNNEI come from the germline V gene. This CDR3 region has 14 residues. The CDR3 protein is CASGPGQGPEKLFF. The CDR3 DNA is TGTGCCAGCGGACCGGGACAGGGGCCTGAAAAACTGTTTTTT.

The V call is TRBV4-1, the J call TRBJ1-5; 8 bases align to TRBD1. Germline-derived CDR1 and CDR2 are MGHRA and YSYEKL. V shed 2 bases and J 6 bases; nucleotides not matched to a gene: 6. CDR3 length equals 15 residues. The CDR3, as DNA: TGCGCCAGCAGCCAACCTTCAGGGGGCTTTCAGCCCCAGCATTTT. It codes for CASSQPSGGFQPQHF.

CDR3 bases: TGTGCCAGCAGCTCCCTGGGGACAGGGGTCGTCACGGATACGCAGTATTTT. It specifies CASSSLGTGVVTDTQYF. This rearrangement joins TRBV9 to TRBJ2-3, with 10 bases identical to TRBD1. Germline assignment: CDR1 SGDLS and CDR2 YYNGEE. V shed 4 bases and J 6 bases; nucleotides not matched to a gene: 14. The CDR3 totals 17 residues. Filled out from reference TRBV9 and TRBJ2-3, the complete variable domain reads DSGVTQTPKHLITATGQRVTLRCSPRSGDLSVYWYQQSLDQGLQFLIQYYNGEERAKGNILERFSAQQFPDLHSELNLSSLELGDSALYFCASSSLGTGVVTDTQYFGPGTRLTVL.

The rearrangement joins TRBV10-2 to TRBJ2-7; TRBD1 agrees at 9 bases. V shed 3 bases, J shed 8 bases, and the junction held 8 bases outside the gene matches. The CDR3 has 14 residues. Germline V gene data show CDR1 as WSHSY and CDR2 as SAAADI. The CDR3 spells CASSDGTGTVQQYF. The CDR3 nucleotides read TGCGCCAGCAGTGACGGGACAGGGACGGTCCAGCAGTACTTC.

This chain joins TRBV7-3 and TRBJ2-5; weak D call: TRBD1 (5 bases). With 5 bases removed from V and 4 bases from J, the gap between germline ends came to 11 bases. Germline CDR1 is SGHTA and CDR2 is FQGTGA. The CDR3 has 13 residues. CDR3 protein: CASSQGNLETQYF. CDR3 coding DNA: TGTGCCAGCAGCCAGGGCAATTTAGAGACCCAGTACTTC. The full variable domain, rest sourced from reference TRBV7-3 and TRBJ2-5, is GAGVSQTPSNKVTEKGKYVELRCDPISGHTALYWYRQSLGQGPEFLIYFQGTGAADDSGLPNDRFFAVRPEGSVSTLKIQRTERGDSAVYLCASSQGNLETQYFGPGTRLLVL.

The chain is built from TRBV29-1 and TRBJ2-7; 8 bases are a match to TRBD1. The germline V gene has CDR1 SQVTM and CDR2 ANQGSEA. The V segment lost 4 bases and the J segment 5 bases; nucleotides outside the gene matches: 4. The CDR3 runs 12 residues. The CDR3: CSVAQGAHEQYF. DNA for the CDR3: TGCAGCGTTGCCCAGGGGGCCCACGAGCAGTACTTC.

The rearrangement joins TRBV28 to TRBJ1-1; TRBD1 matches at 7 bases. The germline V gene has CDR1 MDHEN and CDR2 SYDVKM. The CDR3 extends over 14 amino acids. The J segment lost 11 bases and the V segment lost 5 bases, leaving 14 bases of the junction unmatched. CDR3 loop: CASSPQGGRPGAFF. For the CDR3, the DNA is TGTGCCAGCAGTCCTCAGGGGGGCAGGCCAGGGGCTTTCTTT. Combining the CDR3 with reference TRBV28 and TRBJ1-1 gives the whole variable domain DVKVTQSSRYLVKRTGEKVFLECVQDMDHENMFWYRQDPGLGLRLIYFSYDVKMKEKGDIPEGYSVSREKKERFSLILESASTNQTSMYLCASSPQGGRPGAFFGQGTRLTVV.

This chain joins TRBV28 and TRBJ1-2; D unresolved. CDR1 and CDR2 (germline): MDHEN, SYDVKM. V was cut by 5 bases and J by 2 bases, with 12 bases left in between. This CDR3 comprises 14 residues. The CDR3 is CASSPAGTNYGYTF. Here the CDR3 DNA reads TGTGCCAGCAGTCCGGCAGGAACCAACTATGGCTACACCTTC.

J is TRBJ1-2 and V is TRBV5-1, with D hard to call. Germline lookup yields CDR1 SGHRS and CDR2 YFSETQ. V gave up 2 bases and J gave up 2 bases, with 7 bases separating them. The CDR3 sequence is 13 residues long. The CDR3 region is CASSFGGNYGYTF. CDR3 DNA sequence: TGCGCCAGCAGCTTCGGAGGCAACTATGGCTACACCTTC.

The CDR3 protein is CASRLGGSGGWSEQFF. The CDR3 DNA follows: TGTGCAAGTCGCTTAGGGGGTAGCGGGGGCTGGAGTGAGCAGTTCTTC. The rearrangement uses TRBV12-2 and TRBJ2-1; the table assigns TRBD2, which was not confirmed against the DNA. TRBV12-2 counts as a pseudogene. The CDR3 loop spans 16 amino acids.

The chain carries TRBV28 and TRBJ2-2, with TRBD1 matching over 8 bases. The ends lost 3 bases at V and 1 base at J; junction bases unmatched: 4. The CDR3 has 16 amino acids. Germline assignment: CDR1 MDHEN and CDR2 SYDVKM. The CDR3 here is CASSFRGRENTGELFF. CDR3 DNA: TGTGCCAGCAGTTTCAGGGGGCGAGAGAACACCGGGGAGCTGTTTTTT.

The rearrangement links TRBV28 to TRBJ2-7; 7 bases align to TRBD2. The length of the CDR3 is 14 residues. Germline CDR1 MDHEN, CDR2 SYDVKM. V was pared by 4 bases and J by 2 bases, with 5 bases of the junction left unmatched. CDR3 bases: TGTGCCAGCAGTTGGAGCGGGGCTACCTACGAGCAGTACTTC. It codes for CASSWSGATYEQYF.

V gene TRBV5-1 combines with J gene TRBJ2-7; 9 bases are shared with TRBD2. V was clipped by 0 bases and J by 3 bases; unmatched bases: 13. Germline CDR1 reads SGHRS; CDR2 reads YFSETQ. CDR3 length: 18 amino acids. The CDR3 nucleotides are TGCGCCAGCAGCTTGGTAGGGCTAGCGGGACTTACGGTCTACGAGCAGTACTTC. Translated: CASSLVGLAGLTVYEQYF.

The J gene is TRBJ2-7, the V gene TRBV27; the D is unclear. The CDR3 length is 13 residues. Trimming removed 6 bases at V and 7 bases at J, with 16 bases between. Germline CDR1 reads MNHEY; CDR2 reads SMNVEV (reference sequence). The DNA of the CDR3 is TGTGCCAGCAGACTGAATATAGTTGAGGAGCAGTACTTC. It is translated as CASRLNIVEEQYF.

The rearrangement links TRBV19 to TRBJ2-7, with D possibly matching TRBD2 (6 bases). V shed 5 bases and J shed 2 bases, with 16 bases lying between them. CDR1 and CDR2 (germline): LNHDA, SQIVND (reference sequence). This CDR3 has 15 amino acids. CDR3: CASSRGGTGTYEQYF. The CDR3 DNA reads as TGTGCCAGTAGTCGGGGTGGGACTGGGACCTACGAGCAGTACTTC.

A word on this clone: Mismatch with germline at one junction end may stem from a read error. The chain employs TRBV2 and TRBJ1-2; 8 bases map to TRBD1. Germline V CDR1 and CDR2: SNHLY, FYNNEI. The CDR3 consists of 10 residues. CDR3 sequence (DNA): TGTGCCAGCGGGGAGGGGGACAGGAACTTC. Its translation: CASGEGDRNF.

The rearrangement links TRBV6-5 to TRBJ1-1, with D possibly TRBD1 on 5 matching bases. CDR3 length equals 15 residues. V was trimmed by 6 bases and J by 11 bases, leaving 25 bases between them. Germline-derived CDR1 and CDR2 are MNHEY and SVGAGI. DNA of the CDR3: TGTGCCAGCAGCCCGACAGCAGGGAATCTAAGGACGGCTTTCTTT. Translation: CASSPTAGNLRTAFF.

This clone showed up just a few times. The CDR3 region has the DNA TGTGCCAGCCGACGACATACAGGGGCGAACACTGAAGCTTTCTTT. This codes for CASRRHTGANTEAFF. This chain uses TRBV7-2 with TRBJ1-1; 7 bases are shared with TRBD1. After removal of 8 bases from V and 1 base from J, the junction contained 10 bases not matched to a gene. This CDR3 is 15 amino acids long. Germline CDR1 reads SGHTA; CDR2 reads FQGNSA.

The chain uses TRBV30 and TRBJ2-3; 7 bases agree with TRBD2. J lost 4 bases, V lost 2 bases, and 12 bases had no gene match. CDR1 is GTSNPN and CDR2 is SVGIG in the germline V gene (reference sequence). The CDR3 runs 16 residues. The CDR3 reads CAWSPGSSSGADTQYF. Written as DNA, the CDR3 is TGTGCCTGGAGTCCAGGGAGTTCTAGCGGAGCAGATACGCAGTATTTT.

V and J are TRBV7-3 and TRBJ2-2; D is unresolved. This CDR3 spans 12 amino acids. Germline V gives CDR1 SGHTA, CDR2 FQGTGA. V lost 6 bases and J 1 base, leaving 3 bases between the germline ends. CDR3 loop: CASSRNTGELFF. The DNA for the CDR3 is TGTGCCAGCAGTCGGAACACCGGGGAGCTGTTTTTT.

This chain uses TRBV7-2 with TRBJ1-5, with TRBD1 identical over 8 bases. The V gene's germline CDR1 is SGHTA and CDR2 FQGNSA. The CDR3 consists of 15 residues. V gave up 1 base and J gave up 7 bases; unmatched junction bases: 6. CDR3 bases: TGTGCCAGCAGCTTAGGACAGGGGATTCGACAGCCCCAGCATTTT. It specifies CASSLGQGIRQPQHF.

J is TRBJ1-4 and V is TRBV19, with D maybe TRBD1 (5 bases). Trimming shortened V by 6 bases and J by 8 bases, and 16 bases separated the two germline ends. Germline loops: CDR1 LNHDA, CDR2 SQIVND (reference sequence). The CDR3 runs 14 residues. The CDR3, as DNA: TGTGCCAGTAGAATTGGCAGGGTGGAGGAAAAACTGTTTTTT. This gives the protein CASRIGRVEEKLFF.

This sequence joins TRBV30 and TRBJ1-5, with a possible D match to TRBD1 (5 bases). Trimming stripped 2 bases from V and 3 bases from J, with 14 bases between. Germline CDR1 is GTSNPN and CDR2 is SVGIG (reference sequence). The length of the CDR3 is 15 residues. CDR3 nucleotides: TGTGCCTGGAGTCACCCGTTGGGACTCAATCAGCCCCAGCATTTT. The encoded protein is CAWSHPLGLNQPQHF.

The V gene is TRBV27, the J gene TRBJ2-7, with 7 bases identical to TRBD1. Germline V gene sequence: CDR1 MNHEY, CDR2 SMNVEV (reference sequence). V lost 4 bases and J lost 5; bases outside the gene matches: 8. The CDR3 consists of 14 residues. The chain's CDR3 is CASSSQGTRNEQYF. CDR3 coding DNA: TGTGCCAGCAGTTCACAGGGGACCCGGAACGAGCAGTACTTC.

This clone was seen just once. As DNA, the CDR3 is TGTGCCAGCAGGACACAGGGAAACCAAGAGACCCAGTACTTC. Amino acid sequence: CASRTQGNQETQYF. V gene TRBV7-8 combines with J gene TRBJ2-5; weak D call: TRBD1 (6 bases). This CDR3 contains 14 residues. Germline lookup yields CDR1 SGHVS and CDR2 FQNEAQ. V lost 6 bases and J 0 bases, leaving 11 bases between the germline ends. Using reference TRBV7-8 and TRBJ2-5 for the parts outside the CDR3, the full variable domain is GAGVSQSPRYKVAKRGQDVALRCDPISGHVSLFWYQQALGQGPEFLTYFQNEAQLDKSGLPSDRFFAERPEGSVSTLKIQRTQQEDSAVYLCASRTQGNQETQYFGPGTRLLVL.

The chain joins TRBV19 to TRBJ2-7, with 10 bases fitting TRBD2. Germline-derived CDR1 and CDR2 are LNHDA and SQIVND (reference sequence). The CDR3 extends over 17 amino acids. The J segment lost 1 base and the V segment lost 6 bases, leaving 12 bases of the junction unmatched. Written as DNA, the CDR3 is TGTGCCAGTAGGCAGACTAGCGGGCGTACACATTCCTACGAGCAGTACTTC. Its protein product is CASRQTSGRTHSYEQYF.